This TCR beta chain comes out of a study of blood T cell repertoires in COVID-19. Looking at the study overall: Samples of COVID-19 (acute and convalescent) were obtained from the United States, Italy and Spain. From T cells, B-cell-depleted T cells, or PBMCs came the material, which was cDNA or gDNA.

This clone appeared a few times. Per the study methods: Amplified reference gene primers provided the basis for estimating nucleated cell counts. Using immunoSEQ multiplex PCR, the repertoire was profiled, and TCRdb retains in-frame clones only, with some absent. Clonal size and the V and J genes are those of that table, whereas D and trimming came from the DNA. The top ten hold 8.6% of the sample, which has some 170,000 clones, about 78% seen once. The sequencing sample was made of peripheral blood. This receptor was obtained from a woman aged 45-65 years with active or convalescent COVID-19.

The CDR3 coding sequence is TGTGCCAGTAGTATAGATCAGGCAGGCGATCAGCCCCAGCATTTT. Amino acids: CASSIDQAGDQPQHF. V is TRBV19 and J is TRBJ1-5, with D unclear. Germline CDR1 LNHDA, CDR2 SQIVND (reference sequence). The CDR3 is 15 residues long. V lost 0 bases, J lost 5 bases, and 11 bases lay in between.